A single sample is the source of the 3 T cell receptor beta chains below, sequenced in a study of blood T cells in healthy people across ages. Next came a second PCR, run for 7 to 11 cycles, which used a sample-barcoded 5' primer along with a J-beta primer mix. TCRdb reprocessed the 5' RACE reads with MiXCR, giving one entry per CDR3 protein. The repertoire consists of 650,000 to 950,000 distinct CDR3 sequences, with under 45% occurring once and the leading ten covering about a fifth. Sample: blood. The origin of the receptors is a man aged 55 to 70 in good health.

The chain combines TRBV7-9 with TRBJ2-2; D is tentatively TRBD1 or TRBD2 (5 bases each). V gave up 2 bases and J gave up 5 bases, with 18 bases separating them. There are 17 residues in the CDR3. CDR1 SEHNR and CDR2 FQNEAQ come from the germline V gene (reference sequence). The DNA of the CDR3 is TGTGCCAGCAGCTTAATGGGACCAGGCTGGGCTACCGGGGAGCTGTTTTTT. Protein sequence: CASSLMGPGWATGELFF.

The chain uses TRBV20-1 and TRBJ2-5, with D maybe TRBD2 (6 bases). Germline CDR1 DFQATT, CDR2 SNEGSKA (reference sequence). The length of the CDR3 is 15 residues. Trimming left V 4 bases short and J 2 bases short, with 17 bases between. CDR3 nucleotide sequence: TGCAGTGCTAAGGTCCCAGGAGGGGCACAAGAGACCCAGTACTTC. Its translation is CSAKVPGGAQETQYF.

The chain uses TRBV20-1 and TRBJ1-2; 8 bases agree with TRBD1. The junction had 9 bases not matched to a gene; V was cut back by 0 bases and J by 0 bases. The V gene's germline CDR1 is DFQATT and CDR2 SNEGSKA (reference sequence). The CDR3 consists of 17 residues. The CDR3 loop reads CSARDSDRALSNYGYTF. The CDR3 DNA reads TGCAGTGCTAGAGATTCGGACAGGGCCCTATCTAACTATGGCTACACCTTC.